This T cell receptor (beta chain) was profiled in a study of shared clonotypes between healthy human individuals (TCRdb year 2020). Looking at the study overall: The cohort included a few men and a couple of women between 18 and 49 years of age. For each donor, CD4 naive and CD4 memory were each given three plates, CD8 naive was given two plates, and CD8 memory was given one plate. To estimate repertoire size and how much clonotypes are shared between individuals, the study performed deep sequencing of blood TCR repertoires from five healthy adults. Different laboratories and diverse techniques were used to prepare libraries and sequence TCR repertoires, to increase sequencing depth and limit assay-specific biases. Between about 0.9 and 9 billion PBMCs per donor were obtained by leukapheresis. Study-level results and caveats: Compared with non-shared clonotypes, the clonotypes found in all four sorted-subset donors had higher generation probabilities. Larger estimated clonotype richness was generally found for naive subsets than for memory subsets. About 5% of naive CD4, 3.5% of naive CD8, approximately 2% of memory CD4, and 0.35% to 0.5% of memory CD8 clonotypes were shared across a few donors. Based on pairwise subsampling, the degree of clonotype sharing among donors was expected to be affected by sequencing depth. Rarefaction of sorted-subset datasets indicated incomplete sequencing despite the large sequencing depth. Sampling was limited to blood, and TCR repertoires in tissue likely differ from TCR repertoires in blood. The genetic and exposure-history diversity represented was limited by the small number of donors.

CDR3 length: 15 amino acids, cysteine to phenylalanine. Only the CDR3 DNA is retained, 45 bases long and in frame from the first base. Compared with germline, V lacks 4 bases and J lacks 4 bases; bases without a gene match: 10. CDR1 and CDR2 are drawn from the germline V gene: SGHRS, YFSETQ. TCR CDR3 regions were amplified from genomic DNA by multiplex PCR using the deep immunoSEQ assay. Extracted genomic DNA from each cell subset was spread evenly across all wells of several immunoSEQ 96-well plates, with each plate serving as a replicate. For sorted subsets, 200 to 250 ng of genomic DNA, equivalent to some 33,000 T cell genomes, went into each replicate PCR. The purified libraries were quantified using a Qubit 3.0 fluorometer, sized with a Bioanalyzer 2100, and then quantified again using the KAPA Library Quantification kit. A separate single-read 150-cycle Illumina NextSeq 550 flow cell was used to sequence each immunoSEQ 96-well plate. The paper's data handling went like this. Because the immunoSEQ output included only junctional sequences and no quality scores, the filtering could not be the same as the filtering used for full-length reads. To assign V/J genes and CDR3, sequences were annotated using PyIR, a Python wrapper for IgBLAST v1.9, with IMGT germline references. Reads were filtered out if the reads had weak V/J assignments (E-value above 1e-6), no CDR3, stop codons, out-of-frame junctions, or ambiguous translated residues. V3J clonotypes were defined as sequences sharing the same inferred V gene, J gene, and CDR3 amino acid sequence. To compute the percentage overlap between repertoires, the number of shared unique clonotypes was divided by the size of the smaller repertoire. RTK rarefaction, the Chao1 estimator, and Recon v2.1 estimates of unobserved clonotypes were used to assess repertoire richness. For all TCRbeta clonotypes obtained by the gDNA method from several donors, generation probabilities were computed with OLGA. TCRdb stores this immuneACCESS table with in-frame sequences only. Part of the clones is absent; in the studies checked, under half of the shortfall reflects unresolved V genes, and no reason is known for the rest. Clone size and the V and J calls come from that table; the DNA yielded D and trimming. This sample has approximately 940,000 clones in its table, and 76% of those were observed once. The ten largest clonotypes hold roughly 1.5% of the sample.

In the case of this clone: Its cognate antigen has yet to be identified. The sample holds no much larger clone one base away, and base qualities are not on file.

The donors were healthy, HIV-negative adults with no recently reported acute infections or vaccinations. Every donor was a Caucasian adult residing in Nashville, Tennessee, USA. CD4+ T cells were enriched by magnetic negative selection; naive cells were then positively selected on CD45RA, and the negative fraction formed the memory subset. Blood was obtained by leukapheresis, after which PBMCs were separated by Ficoll-Histopaque density gradient centrifugation and cryopreserved in liquid nitrogen vapor phase. Purity and quantity of every magnetically sorted T cell population were checked by analytical flow cytometry. From each sorted fraction, genomic DNA was isolated and quantified by UV absorbance on a Nanodrop 2000c.

The V gene is TRBV5-1 and the J gene is TRBJ2-7, with 8 middle bases fitting TRBD2. This clonotype originated in a man between 18 and 35 years old in good health. The sample consisted of memory CD4+ T cells sorted from blood. Read against the paper, the sample's cell subset or site label means: CD45RA-negative fraction. The nucleotide sequence is TGCGCCAGCAGCGACCAACTAGCGGAAACTTACGAGCAGTACTTC. Its translation is CASSDQLAETYEQYF.